One and the same sample provided the 4 T cell receptor beta chains below, sequenced in a study of T cells in Graves' hyperthyroidism and ophthalmopathy. RNA transcripts served as the template for amplifying TCR beta CDR3 regions. Researchers ran a first-round RT-PCR on the TCR CDR3 using the HTBI primer set. Via MiXCR, TCRdb re-called the multiplex PCR reads, giving one row per CDR3 protein. This repertoire shows over 350,000 distinct CDR3 sequences, roughly 18% found once; its top ten account for over 35%. The sequenced material came from blood. The receptors stem from a young man with Graves' ophthalmopathy.

This clonotype was recorded at least ten times. This sequence joins TRBV10-3 and TRBJ1-5; unclear D gene. The V and J ends lost 0 bases and 5 bases respectively, with 14 bases between them. This CDR3 has 16 amino acids. The germline V gene has CDR1 ENHRY and CDR2 SYGVKD. CDR3 region: CAISESGADRHQPQHF. The CDR3 DNA reads as TGTGCCATCAGTGAGTCGGGTGCAGATCGTCATCAGCCCCAGCATTTT.

This clonotype was found a few times. V and J are TRBV4-1 and TRBJ1-3; tentatively, D is TRBD1 (5 bases). Germline V lookup: CDR1 MGHRA, CDR2 YSYEKL. There are 17 residues in the CDR3. V was cut by 0 bases and J by 0 bases, with 12 bases left in between. CDR3 sequence (DNA): TGCGCCAGCAGCCAAGACAAGAGGGGAAGCTCTGGAAACACCATATATTTT. It yields the protein CASSQDKRGSSGNTIYF.

V gene TRBV28 combines with J gene TRBJ2-2; the D call may be TRBD1 or TRBD2 (5 bases each). Trimming took 6 bases from V and 0 from J, leaving 8 bases between them. The CDR3 consists of 14 residues. Germline CDR1 and CDR2: MDHEN and SYDVKM. This chain's CDR3 is CASRGVSNTGELFF. The CDR3 bases are TGTGCCAGCAGGGGGGTCTCGAACACCGGGGAGCTGTTTTTT.

This clonotype turned up a few times. This chain joins TRBV6-5 and TRBJ2-2, with TRBD1 matching 10 bases. V lost 0 bases, J lost 6 bases, and 1 base stayed unmatched. The CDR3 length is 15 residues. Germline CDR1 MNHEY, CDR2 SVGAGI. For the CDR3, the DNA is TGTGCCAGCAGTTACTCAGGACAGGGGGCCGGGGAGCTGTTTTTT. This gives the protein CASSYSGQGAGELFF.